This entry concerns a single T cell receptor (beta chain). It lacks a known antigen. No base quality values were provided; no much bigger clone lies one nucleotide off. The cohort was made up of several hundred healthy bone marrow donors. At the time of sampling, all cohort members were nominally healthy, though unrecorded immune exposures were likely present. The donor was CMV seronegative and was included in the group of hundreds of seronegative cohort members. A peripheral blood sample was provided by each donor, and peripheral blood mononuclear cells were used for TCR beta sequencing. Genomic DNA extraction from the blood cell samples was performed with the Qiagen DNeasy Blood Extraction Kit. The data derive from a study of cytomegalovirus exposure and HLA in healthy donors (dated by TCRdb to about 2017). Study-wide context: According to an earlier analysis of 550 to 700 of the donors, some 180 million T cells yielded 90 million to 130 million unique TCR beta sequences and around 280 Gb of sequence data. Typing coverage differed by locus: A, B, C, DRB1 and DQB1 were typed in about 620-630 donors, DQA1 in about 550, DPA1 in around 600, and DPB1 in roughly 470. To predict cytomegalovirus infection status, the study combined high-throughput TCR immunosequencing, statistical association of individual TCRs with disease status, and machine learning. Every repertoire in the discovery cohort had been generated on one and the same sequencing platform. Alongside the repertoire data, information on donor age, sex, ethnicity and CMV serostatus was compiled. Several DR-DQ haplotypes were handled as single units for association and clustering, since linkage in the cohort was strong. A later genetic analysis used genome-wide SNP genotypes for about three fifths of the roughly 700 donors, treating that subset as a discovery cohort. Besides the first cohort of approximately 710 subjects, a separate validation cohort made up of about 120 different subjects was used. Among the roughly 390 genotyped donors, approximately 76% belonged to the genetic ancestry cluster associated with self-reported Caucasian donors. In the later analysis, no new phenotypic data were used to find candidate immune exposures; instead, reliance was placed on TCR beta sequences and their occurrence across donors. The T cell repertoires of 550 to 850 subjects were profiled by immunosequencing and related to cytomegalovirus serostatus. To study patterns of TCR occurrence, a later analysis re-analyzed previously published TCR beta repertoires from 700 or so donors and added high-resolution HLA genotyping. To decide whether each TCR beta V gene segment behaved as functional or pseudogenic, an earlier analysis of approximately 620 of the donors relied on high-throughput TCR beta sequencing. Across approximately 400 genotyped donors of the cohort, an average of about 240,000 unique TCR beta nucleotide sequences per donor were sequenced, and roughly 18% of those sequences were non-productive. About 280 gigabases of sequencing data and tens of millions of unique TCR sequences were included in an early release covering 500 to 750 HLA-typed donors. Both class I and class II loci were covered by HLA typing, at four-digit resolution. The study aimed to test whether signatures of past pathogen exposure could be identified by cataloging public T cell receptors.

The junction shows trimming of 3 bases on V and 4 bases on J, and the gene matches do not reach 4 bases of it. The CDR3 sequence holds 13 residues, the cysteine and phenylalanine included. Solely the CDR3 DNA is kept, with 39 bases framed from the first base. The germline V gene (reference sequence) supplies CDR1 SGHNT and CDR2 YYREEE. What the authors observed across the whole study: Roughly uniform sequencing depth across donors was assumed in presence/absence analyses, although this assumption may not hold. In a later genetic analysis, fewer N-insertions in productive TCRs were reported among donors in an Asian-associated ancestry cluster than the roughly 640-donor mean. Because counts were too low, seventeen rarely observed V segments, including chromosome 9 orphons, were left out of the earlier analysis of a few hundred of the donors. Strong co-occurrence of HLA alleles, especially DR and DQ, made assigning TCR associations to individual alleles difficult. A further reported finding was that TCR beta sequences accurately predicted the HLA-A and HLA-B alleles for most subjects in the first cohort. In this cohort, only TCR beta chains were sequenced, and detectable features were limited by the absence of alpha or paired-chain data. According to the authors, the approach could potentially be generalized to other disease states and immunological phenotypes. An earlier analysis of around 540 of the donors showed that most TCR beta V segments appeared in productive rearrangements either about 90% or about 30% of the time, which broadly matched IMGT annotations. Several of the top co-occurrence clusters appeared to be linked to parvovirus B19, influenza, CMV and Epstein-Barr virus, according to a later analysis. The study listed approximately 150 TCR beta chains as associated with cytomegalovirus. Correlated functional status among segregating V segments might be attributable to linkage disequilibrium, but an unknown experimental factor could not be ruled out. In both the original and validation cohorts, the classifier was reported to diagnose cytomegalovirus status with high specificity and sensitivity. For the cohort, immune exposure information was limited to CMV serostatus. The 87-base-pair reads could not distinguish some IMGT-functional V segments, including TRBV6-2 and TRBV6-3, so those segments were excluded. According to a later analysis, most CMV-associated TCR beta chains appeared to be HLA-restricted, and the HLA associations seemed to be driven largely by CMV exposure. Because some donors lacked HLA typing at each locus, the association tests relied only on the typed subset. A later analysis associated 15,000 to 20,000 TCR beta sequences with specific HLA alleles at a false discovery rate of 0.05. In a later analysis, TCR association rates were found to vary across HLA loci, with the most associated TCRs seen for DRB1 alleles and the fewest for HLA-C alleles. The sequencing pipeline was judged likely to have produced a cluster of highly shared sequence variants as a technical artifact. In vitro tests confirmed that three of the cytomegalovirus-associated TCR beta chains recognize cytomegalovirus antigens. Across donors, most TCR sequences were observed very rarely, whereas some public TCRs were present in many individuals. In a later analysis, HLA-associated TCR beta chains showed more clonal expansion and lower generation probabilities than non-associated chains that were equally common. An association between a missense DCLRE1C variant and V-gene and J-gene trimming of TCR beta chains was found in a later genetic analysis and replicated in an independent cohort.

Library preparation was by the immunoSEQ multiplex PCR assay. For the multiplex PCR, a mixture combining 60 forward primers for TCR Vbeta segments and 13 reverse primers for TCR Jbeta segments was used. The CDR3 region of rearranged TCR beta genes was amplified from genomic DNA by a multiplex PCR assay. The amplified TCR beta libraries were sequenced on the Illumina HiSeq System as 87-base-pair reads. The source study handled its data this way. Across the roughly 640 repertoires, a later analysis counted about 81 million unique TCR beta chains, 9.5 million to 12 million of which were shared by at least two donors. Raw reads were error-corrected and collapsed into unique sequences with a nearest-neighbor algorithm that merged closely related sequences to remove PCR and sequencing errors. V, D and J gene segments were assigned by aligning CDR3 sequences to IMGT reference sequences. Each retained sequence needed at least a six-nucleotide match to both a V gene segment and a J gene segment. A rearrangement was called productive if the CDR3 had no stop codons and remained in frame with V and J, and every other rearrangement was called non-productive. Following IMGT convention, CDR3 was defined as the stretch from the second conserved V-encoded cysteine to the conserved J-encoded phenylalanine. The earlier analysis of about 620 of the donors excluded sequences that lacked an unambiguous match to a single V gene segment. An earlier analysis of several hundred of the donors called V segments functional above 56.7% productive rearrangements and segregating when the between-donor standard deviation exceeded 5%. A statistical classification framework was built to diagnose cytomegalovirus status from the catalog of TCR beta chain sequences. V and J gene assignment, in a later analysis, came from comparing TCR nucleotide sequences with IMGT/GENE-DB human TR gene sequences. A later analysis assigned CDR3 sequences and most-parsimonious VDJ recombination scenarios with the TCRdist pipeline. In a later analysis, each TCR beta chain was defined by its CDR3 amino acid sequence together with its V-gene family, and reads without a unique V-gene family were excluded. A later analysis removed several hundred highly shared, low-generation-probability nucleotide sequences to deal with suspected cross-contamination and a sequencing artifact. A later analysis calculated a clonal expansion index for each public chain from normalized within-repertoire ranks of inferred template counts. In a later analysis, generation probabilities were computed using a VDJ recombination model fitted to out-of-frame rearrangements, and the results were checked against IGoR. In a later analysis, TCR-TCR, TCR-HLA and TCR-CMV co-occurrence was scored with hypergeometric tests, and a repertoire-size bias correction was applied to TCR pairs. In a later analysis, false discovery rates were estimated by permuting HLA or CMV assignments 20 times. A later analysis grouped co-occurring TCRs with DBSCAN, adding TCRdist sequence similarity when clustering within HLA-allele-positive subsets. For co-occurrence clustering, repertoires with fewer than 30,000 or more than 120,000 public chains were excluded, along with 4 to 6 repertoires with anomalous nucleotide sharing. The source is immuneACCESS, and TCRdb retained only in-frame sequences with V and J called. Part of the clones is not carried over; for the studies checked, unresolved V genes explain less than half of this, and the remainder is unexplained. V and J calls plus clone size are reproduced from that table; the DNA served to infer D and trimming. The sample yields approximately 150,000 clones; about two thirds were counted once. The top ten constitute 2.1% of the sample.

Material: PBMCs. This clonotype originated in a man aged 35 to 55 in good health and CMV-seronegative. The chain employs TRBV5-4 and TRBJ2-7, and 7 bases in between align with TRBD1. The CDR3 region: CASSYRTGYEQYF. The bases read TGTGCCAGCAGCTATAGGACAGGATACGAGCAGTACTTC. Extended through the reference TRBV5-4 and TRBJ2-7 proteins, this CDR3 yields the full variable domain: ETGVTQSPTHLIKTRGQQVTLRCSSQSGHNTVSWYQQALGQGPQFIFQYYREEENGRGNFPPRFSGLQFPNYSSELNVNALELDDSALYLCASSYRTGYEQYFGPGTRLTVT.